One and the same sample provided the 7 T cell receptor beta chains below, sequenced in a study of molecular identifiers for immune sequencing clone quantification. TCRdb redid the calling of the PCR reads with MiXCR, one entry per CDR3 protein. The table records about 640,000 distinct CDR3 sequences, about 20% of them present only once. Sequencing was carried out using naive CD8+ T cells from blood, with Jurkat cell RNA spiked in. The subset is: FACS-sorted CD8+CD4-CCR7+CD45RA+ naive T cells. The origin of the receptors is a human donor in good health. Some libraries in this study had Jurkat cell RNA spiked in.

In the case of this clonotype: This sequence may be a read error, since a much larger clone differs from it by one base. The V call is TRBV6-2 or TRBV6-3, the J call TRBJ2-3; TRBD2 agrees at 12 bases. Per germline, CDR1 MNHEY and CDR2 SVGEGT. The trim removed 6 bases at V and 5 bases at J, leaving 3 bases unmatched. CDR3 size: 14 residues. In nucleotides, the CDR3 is TGTGCCAGCAGGTGGACTAGCGGGGAAGATACGCAGTATTTT. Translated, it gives CASRWTSGEDTQYF.

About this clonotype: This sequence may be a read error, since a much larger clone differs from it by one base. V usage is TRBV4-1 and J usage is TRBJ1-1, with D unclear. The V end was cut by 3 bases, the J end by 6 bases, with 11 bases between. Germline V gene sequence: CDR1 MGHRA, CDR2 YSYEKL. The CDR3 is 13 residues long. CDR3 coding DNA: TGCGCCAGCAGCCATGTAGGCCGGCCTGAAGCTTTCTTT. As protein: CASSHVGRPEAFF.

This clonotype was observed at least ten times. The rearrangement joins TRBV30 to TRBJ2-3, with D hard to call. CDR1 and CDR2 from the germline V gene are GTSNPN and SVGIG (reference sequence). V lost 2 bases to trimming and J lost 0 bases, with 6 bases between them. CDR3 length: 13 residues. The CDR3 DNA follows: TGTGCCTGGAGTCATGTTAGCACAGATACGCAGTATTTT. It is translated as CAWSHVSTDTQYF.

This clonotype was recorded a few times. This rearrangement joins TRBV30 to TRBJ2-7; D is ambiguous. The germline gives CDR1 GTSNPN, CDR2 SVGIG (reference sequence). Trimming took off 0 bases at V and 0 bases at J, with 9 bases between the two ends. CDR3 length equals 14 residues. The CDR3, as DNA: TGTGCCTGGAGTGTACACACGATCTCCTACGAGCAGTACTTC. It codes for CAWSVHTISYEQYF. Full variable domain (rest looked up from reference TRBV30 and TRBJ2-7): SQTIHQWPATLVQPVGSPLSLECTVEGTSNPNLYWYRQAAGRGLQLLFYSVGIGQISSEVPQNLSASRPQDRQFILSSKKLLLSDSGFYLCAWSVHTISYEQYFGPGTRLTVT.

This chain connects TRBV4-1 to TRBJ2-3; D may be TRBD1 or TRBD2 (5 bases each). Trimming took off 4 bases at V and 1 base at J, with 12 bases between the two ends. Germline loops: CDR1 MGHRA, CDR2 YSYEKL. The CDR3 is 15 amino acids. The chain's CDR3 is CASSPVRDRTDTQYF. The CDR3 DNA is TGCGCCAGCAGCCCCGTCCGGGACCGCACAGATACGCAGTATTTT.

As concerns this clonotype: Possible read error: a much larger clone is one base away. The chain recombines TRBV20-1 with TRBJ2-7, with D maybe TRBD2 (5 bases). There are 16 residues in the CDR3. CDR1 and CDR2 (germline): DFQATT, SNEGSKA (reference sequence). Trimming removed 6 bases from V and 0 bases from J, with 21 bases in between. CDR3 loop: CSADGRGVGSSYEQYF. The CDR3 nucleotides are TGCAGTGCGGATGGACGGGGAGTTGGGAGCTCCTACGAGCAGTACTTC.

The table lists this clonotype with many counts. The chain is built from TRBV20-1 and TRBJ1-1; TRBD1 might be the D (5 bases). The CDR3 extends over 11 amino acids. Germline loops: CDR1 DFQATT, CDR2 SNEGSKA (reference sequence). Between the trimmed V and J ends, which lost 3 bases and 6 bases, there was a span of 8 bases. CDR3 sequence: CSARKTAEAFF. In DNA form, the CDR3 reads TGCAGTGCTAGGAAGACAGCTGAAGCTTTCTTT.